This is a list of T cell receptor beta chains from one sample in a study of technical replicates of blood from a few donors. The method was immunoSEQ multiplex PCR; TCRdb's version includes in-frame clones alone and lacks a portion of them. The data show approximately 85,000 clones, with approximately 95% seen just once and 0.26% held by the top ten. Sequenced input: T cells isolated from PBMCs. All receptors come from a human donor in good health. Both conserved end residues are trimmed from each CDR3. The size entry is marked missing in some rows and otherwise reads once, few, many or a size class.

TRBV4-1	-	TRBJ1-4	ASSGLTGQAATNEKLF
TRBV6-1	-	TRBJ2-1	ASSDAGYNEQF
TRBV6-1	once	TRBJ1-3	ASRPSQGSGNTIY
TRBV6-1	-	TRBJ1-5	ASSGGWTGTSNQPQH
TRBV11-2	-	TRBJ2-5	ASSLGPLAGLGRGETQY
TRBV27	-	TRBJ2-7	ASSPSGSHEQY
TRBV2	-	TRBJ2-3	ASSRLGLAGGISTDTQY
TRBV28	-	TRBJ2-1	ASSSGAYNEQF
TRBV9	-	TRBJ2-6	ASSSEFNVLT
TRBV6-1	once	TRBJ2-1	ASSPTSGNYNEQF
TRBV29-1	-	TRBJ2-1	SVGVNNEQF
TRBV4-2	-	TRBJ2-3	ASRLAGGRTDTQY
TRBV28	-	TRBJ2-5	ASSLSPSSDGETQY
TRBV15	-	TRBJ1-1	ATSSNRGVATEAF
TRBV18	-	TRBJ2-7	ASSPTTTYEQY
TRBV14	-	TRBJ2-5	ASSQENAGTQY